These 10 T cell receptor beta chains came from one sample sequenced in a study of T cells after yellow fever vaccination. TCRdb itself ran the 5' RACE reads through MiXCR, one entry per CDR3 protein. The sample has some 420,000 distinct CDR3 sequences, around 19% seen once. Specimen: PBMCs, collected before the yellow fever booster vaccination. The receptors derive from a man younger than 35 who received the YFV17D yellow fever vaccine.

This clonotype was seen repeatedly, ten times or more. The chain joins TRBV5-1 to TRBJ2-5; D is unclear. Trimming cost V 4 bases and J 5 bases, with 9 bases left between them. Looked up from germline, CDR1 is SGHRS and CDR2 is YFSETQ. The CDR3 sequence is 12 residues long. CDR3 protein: CASSEIWETQYF. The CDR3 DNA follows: TGCGCCAGCAGCGAAATTTGGGAGACCCAGTACTTC.

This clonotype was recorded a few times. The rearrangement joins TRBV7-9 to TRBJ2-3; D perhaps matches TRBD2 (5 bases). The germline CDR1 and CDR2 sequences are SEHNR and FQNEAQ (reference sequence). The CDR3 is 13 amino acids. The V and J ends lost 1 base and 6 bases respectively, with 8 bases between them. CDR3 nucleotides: TGTGCCAGCAGCTTAGTAACTAGGGATACGCAGTATTTT. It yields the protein CASSLVTRDTQYF.

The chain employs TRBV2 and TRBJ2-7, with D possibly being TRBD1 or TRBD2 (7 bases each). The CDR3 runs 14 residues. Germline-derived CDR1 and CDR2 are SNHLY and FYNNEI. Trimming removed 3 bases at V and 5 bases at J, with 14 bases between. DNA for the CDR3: TGTGCCAGCAGTGAGGGAGGGGGCGCGGACGAGCAGTACTTC. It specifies CASSEGGGADEQYF.

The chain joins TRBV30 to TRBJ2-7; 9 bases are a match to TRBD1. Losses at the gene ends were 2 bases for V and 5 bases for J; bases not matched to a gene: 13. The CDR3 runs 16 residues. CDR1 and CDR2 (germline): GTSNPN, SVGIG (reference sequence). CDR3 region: CAWSMVQDRGAHEQYF. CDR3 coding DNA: TGTGCCTGGAGTATGGTCCAGGACAGGGGAGCCCACGAGCAGTACTTC.

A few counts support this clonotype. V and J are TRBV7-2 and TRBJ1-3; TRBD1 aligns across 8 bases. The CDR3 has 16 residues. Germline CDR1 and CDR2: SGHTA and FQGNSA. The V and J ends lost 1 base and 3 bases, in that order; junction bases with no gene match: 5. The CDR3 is CASSLVTGGSGNTIYF. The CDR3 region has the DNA TGTGCCAGCAGCTTAGTCACAGGGGGTAGTGGAAACACCATATATTTT.

The CDR3 nucleotides are TGCAGCGTTGAAGGAGCGGGGGGGAGCACAGATACGCAGTATTTT. Translating it yields CSVEGAGGSTDTQYF. This chain joins TRBV29-1 and TRBJ2-3, with 10 bases that match TRBD2. There are 15 residues in the CDR3. Germline loops: CDR1 SQVTM, CDR2 ANQGSEA. V was clipped by 1 base and J by 0 bases; unmatched bases: 1.

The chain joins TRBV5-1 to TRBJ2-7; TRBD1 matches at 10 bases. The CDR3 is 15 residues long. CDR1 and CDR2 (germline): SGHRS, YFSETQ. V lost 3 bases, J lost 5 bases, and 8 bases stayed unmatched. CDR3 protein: CASSSNLGTGDEQYF. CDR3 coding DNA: TGCGCCAGCAGCTCCAACTTAGGGACAGGGGACGAGCAGTACTTC.

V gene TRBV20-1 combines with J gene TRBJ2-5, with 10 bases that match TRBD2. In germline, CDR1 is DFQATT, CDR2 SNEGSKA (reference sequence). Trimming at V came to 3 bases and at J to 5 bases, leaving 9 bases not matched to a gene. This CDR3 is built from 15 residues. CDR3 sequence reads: CSASSASGGSETQYF. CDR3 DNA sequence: TGCAGTGCTAGCTCGGCTAGCGGGGGTAGCGAGACCCAGTACTTC.

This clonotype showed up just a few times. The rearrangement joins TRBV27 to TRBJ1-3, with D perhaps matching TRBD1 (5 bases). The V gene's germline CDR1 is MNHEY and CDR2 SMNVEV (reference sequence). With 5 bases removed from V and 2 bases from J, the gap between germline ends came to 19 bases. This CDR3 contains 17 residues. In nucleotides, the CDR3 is TGTGCCAGCAGTCCTGGGGCCGGTCTTCATCCTGGAAACACCATATATTTT. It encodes CASSPGAGLHPGNTIYF.

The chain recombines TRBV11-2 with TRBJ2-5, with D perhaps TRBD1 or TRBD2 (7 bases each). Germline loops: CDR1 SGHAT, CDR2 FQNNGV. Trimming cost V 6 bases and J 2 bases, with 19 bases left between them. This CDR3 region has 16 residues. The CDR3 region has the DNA TGTGCCAGCAGGCAGGGGGGGGGGCGGATACAAGAGACCCAGTACTTC. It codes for CASRQGGGRIQETQYF.